This is a list of T cell receptor beta chains from one sample in a study of T cells after yellow fever vaccination. TCRdb redid the calling of the 5' RACE reads with MiXCR, one entry per CDR3 protein. Among 300,000 to 400,000 distinct CDR3 sequences listed, under 15% were seen once. Sequenced material: CD4+ T cells sorted from PBMCs, taken 15 days after the yellow fever booster vaccination. These TCRs come from a man between 18 and 29 years old who received the YFV17D yellow fever vaccine. Both conserved end residues are part of each CDR3. Each record gives: clone size, D gene, J gene, CDR3 length, V gene, CDR3 protein, CDR3 DNA. The D gene is left open where the match is weak. Clone sizes are given selectively: once, few, many, or a class where the clone is expanded.

>-|TRBD1|TRBJ2-7|12|TRBV6-5
CASSTTGSEQYF
TGTGCCAGCAGTACGACAGGGTCCGAGCAGTACTTC
>many|-|TRBJ1-5|13|TRBV3-1
CASSQGLRQPQHF
TGTGCCAGCAGCCAAGGGCTAAGGCAGCCCCAGCATTTT
>-|TRBD1|TRBJ1-1|12|TRBV29-1
CSVGQAHTEAFF
TGCAGCGTCGGACAGGCGCACACTGAAGCTTTCTTT
>few|-|TRBJ2-6|14|TRBV11-2
CASSLDWGRNVLTF
TGTGCCAGCAGCTTAGATTGGGGGCGGAACGTCCTGACTTTC
>few|-|TRBJ1-2|12|TRBV10-3
CAITGTPGGYTF
TGTGCCATCACTGGGACCCCGGGCGGCTACACCTTC
>few|-|TRBJ2-1|16|TRBV5-1
CASSLVGDRSYNEQFF
TGCGCCAGCAGCTTGGTAGGGGACCGCTCCTACAATGAGCAGTTCTTC
>-|-|TRBJ1-1|13|TRBV28
CASKPTTRAEAFF
TGTGCCAGCAAGCCAACCACGCGGGCTGAAGCTTTCTTT
>few|-|TRBJ1-4|15|TRBV5-1
CASSLGTATNEKLFF
TGCGCCAGCAGCCTGGGGACGGCAACTAATGAAAAACTGTTTTTT
>-|-|TRBJ1-6|16|TRBV3-1
CASSQGGGTAYSPLHF
TGTGCCAGCAGCCAAGGGGGCGGGACGGCTTATTCACCCCTCCACTTT
>-|TRBD2|TRBJ2-3|13|TRBV7-8
CASRFSGGNTQYF
TGTGCCAGCAGATTTAGCGGGGGAAATACGCAGTATTTT
>few|-|TRBJ2-5|11|TRBV10-3
CAISDVETQYF
TGTGCCATCAGTGACGTAGAGACCCAGTACTTC
>-|TRBD2|TRBJ2-3|14|TRBV10-3
CAISGGGNTDTQYF
TGTGCCATCAGCGGCGGGGGGAACACAGATACGCAGTATTTT
>few|-|TRBJ2-1|14|TRBV3-1
CASSQSWGADEQFF
TGTGCCAGCAGCCAATCGTGGGGGGCAGATGAGCAGTTCTTC
>-|-|TRBJ2-7|15|TRBV4-3
CASSQEWGPSGEQYF
TGCGCCAGCAGCCAAGAGTGGGGGCCGTCCGGCGAGCAGTACTTC
>-|-|TRBJ2-7|15|TRBV25-1
CASSDTGKPWKGQYF
TGTGCCAGCAGTGACACAGGGAAACCTTGGAAGGGGCAGTACTTC
>-|TRBD1|TRBJ1-2|18|TRBV6-5
CASSYRGGTGGRNYGYTF
TGTGCCAGCAGTTACAGGGGGGGGACAGGGGGCCGTAACTATGGCTACACCTTC
>many|-|TRBJ2-3|12|TRBV29-1
CSVSGNTDTQYF
TGCAGCGTTTCAGGGAACACAGATACGCAGTATTTT
>many|-|TRBJ2-7|11|TRBV12-3/TRBV12-4
CASSQSYEQYF
TGTGCCAGCAGTCAGAGCTACGAGCAGTACTTC
>-|TRBD2|TRBJ2-4|14|TRBV20-1
CSARDLAGGHIQYF
TGCAGTGCTAGAGATCTAGCGGGGGGTCACATTCAGTACTTC
>-|-|TRBJ2-5|13|TRBV21-1
CASTSRLRETQYF
TGTGCCAGCACATCGAGGCTTCGGGAGACCCAGTACTTC
>few|-|TRBJ1-1|12|TRBV7-2
CASSPPGRQAFF
TGTGCCAGCAGCCCCCCTGGCAGACAAGCTTTCTTT
>-|-|TRBJ2-3|13|TRBV4-1
CASSQVVWVGQYF
TGCGCCAGCAGCCAAGTGGTGTGGGTTGGGCAGTATTTT
>-|-|TRBJ1-1|15|TRBV5-5
CASSLSGGPRAEAFF
TGTGCCAGCAGCCTATCGGGGGGCCCAAGGGCTGAAGCTTTCTTT
>many|-|TRBJ2-5|14|TRBV5-1
CASSISGYQETQYF
TGCGCCAGCAGCATATCAGGGTACCAAGAGACCCAGTACTTC
>few|-|TRBJ1-2|13|TRBV28
CASSFLGHYGYTF
TGTGCCAGCAGTTTCCTGGGCCACTATGGCTACACCTTC
>-|TRBD2|TRBJ2-3|13|TRBV20-1
CSSLAGDTDTQYF
TGCAGCTCCCTAGCGGGGGACACAGATACGCAGTATTTT
>-|-|TRBJ1-5|14|TRBV29-1
CSVGLQGGDQPQHF
TGCAGCGTAGGTCTCCAGGGCGGCGATCAGCCCCAGCATTTT
>-|-|TRBJ1-4|12|TRBV29-1
CSVMPRAEELFF
TGCAGCGTTATGCCCCGAGCAGAGGAACTGTTTTTT
>few|-|TRBJ1-2|13|TRBV5-1
CASSPEGTAGYTF
TGCGCCAGCAGCCCAGAAGGGACGGCTGGCTACACCTTC